The rows below give T cell receptor beta chains drawn from one sample of a study of CD8 T cells in Susac syndrome. A single record per CDR3 protein comes from TCRdb applying MiXCR to the immunoSEQ multiplex PCR reads. Of more than 100,000 distinct CDR3 sequences listed, around 80% are singletons. Sample: CD8+ T cells from PBMCs. Source of these receptors: a human donor with multiple sclerosis. Each CDR3 is given with its conserved first and last residue. D genes are given only for firm matches. Size values are once, few and many counts, or a class for expanded clones, and some rows have none.

TRBD2	TRBV5-1	TRBJ2-1	NA	CASSFTSGGYNEQFF	TGCGCCAGCAGCTTTACTAGCGGGGGTTACAATGAGCAGTTCTTC
TRBD1	TRBV5-6	TRBJ2-1	once	CASSLGQGEFF	TGTGCCAGCAGCTTGGGACAGGGGGAGTTCTTC
NA	TRBV27	TRBJ1-1	NA	CASSLSGAGTEAFF	TGTGCCAGCAGTTTATCGGGGGCAGGGACTGAAGCTTTCTTT
NA	TRBV12-5	TRBJ2-5	NA	CASGFFLIHLETQYF	TGTGCTAGTGGTTTTTTCCTTATTCACCTGGAGACCCAGTACTTC
NA	TRBV5-1	TRBJ2-1	NA	CASSYREGANEEQFF	TGCGCCAGCAGCTACAGGGAGGGAGCCAATGAGGAGCAGTTCTTC
NA	TRBV5-6	TRBJ2-1	NA	CASSLGLANNEQFF	TGTGCCAGCAGCTTAGGGCTAGCGAACAATGAGCAGTTCTTC
NA	TRBV11-2	TRBJ2-7	NA	CASSLDQWTASYEQYF	TGTGCCAGCAGCTTAGATCAGTGGACAGCCTCCTACGAGCAGTACTTC
NA	TRBV20-1	TRBJ1-3	NA	CSARAYSTPESSGNTIYF	TGCAGTGCTAGGGCATACTCAACCCCGGAGAGCTCTGGAAACACCATATATTTT
NA	TRBV19	TRBJ1-5	NA	CASSIPYGNQPQHF	TGTGCCAGTAGTATCCCCTACGGGAATCAGCCCCAGCATTTT
NA	TRBV28	TRBJ1-1	NA	CASSSGPYTEAFF	TGTGCCAGCAGTTCCGGCCCATACACTGAAGCTTTCTTT
NA	TRBV7-6	TRBJ2-2	once	CASSSPFRRGGTGELFF	TGTGCCAGCAGCTCACCCTTTCGGAGGGGTGGGACCGGGGAGCTGTTTTTT
TRBD2	TRBV20-1	TRBJ2-3	NA	CSARVIAGASTDTQYF	TGCAGTGCTAGGGTAATAGCGGGGGCCAGCACAGATACGCAGTATTTT
NA	TRBV12-3/TRBV12-4	TRBJ2-1	few	CASSLALGTPSYNEQFF	TGTGCCAGCAGTTTAGCGCTCGGGACCCCCTCCTATAATGAGCAGTTCTTC
TRBD1	TRBV19	TRBJ1-1	NA	CASSITGTANTEAFF	TGTGCCAGTAGTATCACCGGGACAGCGAACACTGAAGCTTTCTTT
TRBD2	TRBV2	TRBJ2-1	NA	CASSEELADYNERFF	TGTGCCAGCAGTGAAGAACTAGCGGACTACAATGAGCGGTTCTTC
NA	TRBV11-2	TRBJ2-6	few	CASTLSGSGANVLTF	TGTGCCAGCACCTTGTCCGGCTCTGGGGCCAACGTCCTGACTTTC
NA	TRBV7-3	TRBJ2-1	NA	CASSIGTNEQFF	TGTGCCAGCAGCATTGGGACCAATGAGCAGTTCTTC
TRBD1	TRBV19	TRBJ1-2	NA	CASSPPGGTGGWMYYGYTF	TGTGCCAGTAGCCCACCTGGGGGGACAGGGGGTTGGATGTACTATGGCTACACCTTC
TRBD2	TRBV29-1	TRBJ2-1	NA	CSVELLAGGLDNEQFF	TGCAGCGTTGAATTACTAGCGGGAGGGTTGGACAATGAGCAGTTCTTC
NA	TRBV5-1	TRBJ2-1	few	CASSLALSDEQFF	TGCGCCAGCAGCTTGGCCCTGAGCGATGAGCAGTTCTTC
NA	TRBV7-3	TRBJ1-1	NA	CASSSDDSTEAFF	TGTGCCAGCAGCTCGGACGACAGCACTGAAGCTTTCTTT
NA	TRBV5-6	TRBJ2-1	NA	CASSLGSILAGTNNEQFF	TGTGCCAGCAGCTTGGGGTCCATACTGGCGGGGACAAACAATGAGCAGTTCTTC
NA	TRBV24-1	TRBJ2-2	NA	CASFDGNTGELFF	TGTGCCAGCTTCGACGGGAACACCGGGGAGCTGTTTTTT
TRBD2	TRBV12-3/TRBV12-4	TRBJ2-5	NA	CASSSSGGRETQYF	TGTGCCAGCAGTTCGAGCGGGGGGAGGGAGACCCAGTACTTC
NA	TRBV4-1	TRBJ2-2	NA	CASSPRDTGELFF	TGCGCCAGCAGCCCACGGGACACCGGGGAGCTGTTTTTT
NA	TRBV7-2	TRBJ2-5	NA	CASSATRQYQETQYF	TGTGCCAGCAGCGCCACCCGCCAGTACCAAGAGACCCAGTACTTC
TRBD2	TRBV7-9	TRBJ2-1	once	CASSSTSEGYHSEQFF	TGTGCCAGCAGCTCGACTAGCGAGGGGTACCATTCGGAGCAGTTCTTC
TRBD2	TRBV12-3/TRBV12-4	TRBJ2-1	NA	CASSPSGFYNEQFF	TGTGCCAGCAGCCCTAGCGGGTTTTACAATGAGCAGTTCTTC
NA	TRBV15	TRBJ1-1	once	CATSIGGVNTEAFF	TGTGCCACCAGCATTGGGGGAGTGAACACTGAAGCTTTCTTT
NA	TRBV14	TRBJ2-2	NA	CASSQDRSSFLYTGELFF	TGTGCCAGCAGCCAAGATCGGTCCTCCTTTCTTTACACCGGGGAGCTGTTTTTT
NA	TRBV6-2/TRBV6-3	TRBJ1-1	few	CASSVNVGEAFF	TGTGCCAGCAGTGTCAATGTTGGGGAGGCTTTCTTT
NA	TRBV6-6	TRBJ2-7	few	CASSYSAASYEQYF	TGTGCCAGCAGTTACTCGGCAGCCTCCTACGAGCAGTACTTC
NA	TRBV4-1	TRBJ2-5	NA	CASSQGWTGRVETQYF	TGCGCCAGCAGCCAAGGTTGGACAGGGAGGGTCGAGACCCAGTACTTC
NA	TRBV9	TRBJ2-3	NA	CASSVEGHYTDTQYF	TGTGCCAGCAGCGTAGAAGGGCACTATACAGATACGCAGTATTTT
NA	TRBV5-6	TRBJ1-1	NA	CASRLGAAGAFF	TGTGCCAGCAGGTTAGGGGCTGCGGGAGCTTTCTTT
NA	TRBV27	TRBJ2-3	NA	CASSLIQGKTQTETDTQYF	TGTGCCAGCAGTTTAATACAGGGCAAAACCCAAACGGAAACAGATACGCAGTATTTT
NA	TRBV5-4	TRBJ1-2	once	CASTPRGDLGYTF	TGTGCCAGCACCCCCCGCGGCGATCTGGGCTACACCTTC
NA	TRBV27	TRBJ1-1	NA	CASSFLGGDTEAFF	TGTGCCAGCAGTTTCTTGGGGGGCGATACTGAAGCTTTCTTT
NA	TRBV12-3/TRBV12-4	TRBJ1-1	NA	CASTWGVDTEAFF	TGTGCCAGCACCTGGGGGGTTGACACTGAAGCTTTCTTT
NA	TRBV11-2	TRBJ2-4	NA	CASSLDWRIGAGANIQYF	TGTGCCAGCAGCTTAGATTGGAGGATCGGTGCGGGGGCGAACATTCAGTACTTC
NA	TRBV6-5	TRBJ2-4	NA	CASSSGQGAKNIQYF	TGTGCCAGCAGTTCGGGTCAGGGCGCCAAAAACATTCAGTACTTC
TRBD2	TRBV11-2	TRBJ2-5	NA	CASSLAAGGPRETQYF	TGTGCCAGCAGCTTAGCTGCGGGAGGGCCCCGGGAGACCCAGTACTTC
NA	TRBV7-9	TRBJ2-3	NA	CASSWDTQYF	TGTGCCAGCAGCTGGGATACGCAGTATTTT
NA	TRBV19	TRBJ1-5	NA	CASSINHPGEYQPQHF	TGTGCCAGTAGTATAAATCACCCGGGGGAGTATCAGCCCCAGCATTTT
NA	TRBV7-9	TRBJ2-1	NA	CASSLVVARQDEQFF	TGTGCCAGCAGCTTAGTGGTAGCGAGGCAGGATGAGCAGTTCTTC
NA	TRBV19	TRBJ1-6	NA	CASSTHLWEEGSPLHF	TGTGCCAGTAGTACCCACCTTTGGGAAGAGGGTTCACCCCTCCACTTT
NA	TRBV12-3/TRBV12-4	TRBJ2-5	NA	CASSFFTPANQETQYF	TGTGCCAGCAGTTTTTTCACACCAGCGAACCAAGAGACCCAGTACTTC
NA	TRBV9	TRBJ1-1	NA	CASTGTGEGEAFF	TGTGCCAGCACCGGGACGGGGGAAGGAGAAGCTTTCTTT
TRBD1	TRBV5-5	TRBJ2-3	NA	CASSLAWDRGADTQYF	TGTGCCAGCAGCTTGGCTTGGGACAGGGGGGCAGATACGCAGTATTTT
NA	TRBV5-1	TRBJ1-6	once	CASSLASSPLHF	TGCGCCAGCAGCTTGGCCTCTTCACCCCTCCACTTT
NA	TRBV5-6	TRBJ2-1	NA	CASSLASWSSYNEQFF	TGTGCCAGCAGCTTGGCTAGTTGGAGCTCCTACAATGAGCAGTTCTTC
NA	TRBV14	TRBJ1-1	NA	CASSHDIAQVNTEAFF	TGTGCCAGCAGCCACGACATAGCCCAGGTGAACACTGAAGCTTTCTTT
NA	TRBV11-3	TRBJ2-7	NA	CASSGRGSHYEQYF	TGTGCCAGCAGCGGCCGCGGCTCTCACTACGAGCAGTACTTC
NA	TRBV9	TRBJ2-5	NA	CASSTMSGETQYF	TGTGCCAGCAGCACAATGTCTGGGGAGACCCAGTACTTC
TRBD1	TRBV13	TRBJ2-2	NA	CASSPHGQGLVTGELFF	TGTGCCAGCAGCCCCCACGGACAGGGCCTCGTGACCGGGGAGCTGTTTTTT
TRBD2	TRBV6-2/TRBV6-3	TRBJ2-3	NA	CASRLTSSGGRTDTQYF	TGTGCCAGCAGGCTGACATCTAGCGGGGGTCGCACAGATACGCAGTATTTT